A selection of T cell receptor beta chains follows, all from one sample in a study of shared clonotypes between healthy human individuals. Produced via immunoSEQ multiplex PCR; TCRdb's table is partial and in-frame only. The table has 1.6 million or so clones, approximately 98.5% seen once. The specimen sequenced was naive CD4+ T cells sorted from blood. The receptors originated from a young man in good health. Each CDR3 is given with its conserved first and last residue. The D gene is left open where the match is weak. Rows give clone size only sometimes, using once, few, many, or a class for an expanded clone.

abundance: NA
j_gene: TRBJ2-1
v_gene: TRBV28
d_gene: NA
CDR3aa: CASTRQLGFNEQFF
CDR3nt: TGTGCCAGCACCAGACAGCTGGGATTCAATGAGCAGTTCTTC

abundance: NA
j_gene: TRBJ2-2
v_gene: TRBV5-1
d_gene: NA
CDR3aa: CASSLDVAGELFF
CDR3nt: TGCGCCAGCAGCTTGGACGTGGCCGGGGAGCTGTTTTTT

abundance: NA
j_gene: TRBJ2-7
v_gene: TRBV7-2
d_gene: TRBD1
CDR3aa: CASGLDRGPHEQYF
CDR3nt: TGTGCCAGCGGACTCGACAGGGGGCCACACGAGCAGTACTTC

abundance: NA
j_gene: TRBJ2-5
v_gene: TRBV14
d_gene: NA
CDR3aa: CASSQSPGRTKEETQYF
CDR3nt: TGTGCCAGCAGCCAATCCCCGGGAAGGACCAAGGAAGAGACCCAGTACTTC

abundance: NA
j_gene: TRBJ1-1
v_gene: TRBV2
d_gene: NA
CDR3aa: CASSESGLLNTEAFF
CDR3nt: TGTGCCAGCAGTGAGTCAGGGCTTCTGAACACTGAAGCTTTCTTT

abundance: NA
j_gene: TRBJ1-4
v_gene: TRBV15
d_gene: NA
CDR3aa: CATSRDLVATNEKLFF
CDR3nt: TGTGCCACCAGCAGGGACCTCGTTGCAACTAATGAAAAACTGTTTTTT

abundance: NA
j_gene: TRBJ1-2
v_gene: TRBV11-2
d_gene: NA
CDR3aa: CASSHVGPGVHGYTF
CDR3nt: TGTGCCAGCAGCCATGTAGGGCCGGGGGTTCATGGCTACACCTTC

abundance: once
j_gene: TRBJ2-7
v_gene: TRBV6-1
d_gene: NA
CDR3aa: CASSDRTNAYEQYF
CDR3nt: TGTGCCAGCAGTGACCGGACCAATGCCTACGAGCAGTACTTC

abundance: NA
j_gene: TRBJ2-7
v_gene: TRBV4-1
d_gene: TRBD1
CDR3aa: CASSQDLGRTGLGREQYF
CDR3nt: TGCGCCAGCAGCCAAGACCTGGGGAGGACAGGGCTGGGGCGGGAGCAGTACTTC

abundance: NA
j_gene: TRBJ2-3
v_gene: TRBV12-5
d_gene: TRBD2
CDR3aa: CASGFGLAGGRSTDTQYF
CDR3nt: TGTGCTAGTGGTTTTGGCCTAGCGGGAGGCCGGAGCACAGATACGCAGTATTTT

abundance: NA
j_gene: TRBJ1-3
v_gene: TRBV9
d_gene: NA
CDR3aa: CASSVGPGANSGNTIYF
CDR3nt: TGTGCCAGCAGCGTAGGTCCAGGGGCCAACTCTGGAAACACCATATATTTT

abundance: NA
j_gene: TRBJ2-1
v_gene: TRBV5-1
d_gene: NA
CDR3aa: CASSQAPGRNNEQFF
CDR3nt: TGCGCCAGCAGCCAAGCCCCGGGCCGCAACAATGAGCAGTTCTTC

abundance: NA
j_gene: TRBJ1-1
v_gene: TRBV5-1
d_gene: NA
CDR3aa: CASSPQPNTEAFF
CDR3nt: TGCGCCAGCAGCCCGCAACCGAACACTGAAGCTTTCTTT

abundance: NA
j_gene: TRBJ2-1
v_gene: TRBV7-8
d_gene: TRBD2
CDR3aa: CASSPGGQSYNEQFF
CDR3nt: TGTGCCAGCAGCCCGGGGGGGCAGTCCTACAATGAGCAGTTCTTC

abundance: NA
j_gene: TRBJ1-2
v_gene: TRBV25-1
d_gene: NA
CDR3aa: CASSEMGRYGYTF
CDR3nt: TGTGCCAGCAGTGAGATGGGAAGATATGGCTACACCTTC

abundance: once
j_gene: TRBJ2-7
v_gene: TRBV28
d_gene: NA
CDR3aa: CASRMPPLSGQYF
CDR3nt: TGTGCCAGCAGGATGCCCCCTCTCAGCGGGCAGTACTTC

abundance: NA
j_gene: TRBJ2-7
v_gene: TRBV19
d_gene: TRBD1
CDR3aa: CASRSRGTYEQYF
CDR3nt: TGTGCCAGTAGAAGCAGGGGGACCTACGAGCAGTACTTC

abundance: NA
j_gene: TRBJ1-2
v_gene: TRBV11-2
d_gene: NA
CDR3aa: CASSLVAGLYGYTF
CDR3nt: TGTGCCAGCAGCTTGGTTGCGGGTCTCTATGGCTACACCTTC

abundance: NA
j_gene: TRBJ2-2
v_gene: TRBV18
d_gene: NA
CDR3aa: CASSPFLGAGELFF
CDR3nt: TGTGCCAGCTCACCATTTTTGGGGGCCGGGGAGCTGTTTTTT

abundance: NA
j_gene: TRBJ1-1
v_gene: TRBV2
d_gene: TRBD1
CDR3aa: CASNKDRGTEAFF
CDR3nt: TGTGCCAGCAATAAGGACAGGGGGACTGAAGCTTTCTTT

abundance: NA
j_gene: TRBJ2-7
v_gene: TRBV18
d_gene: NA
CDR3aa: CASSPLPKQSYEQYF
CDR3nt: TGTGCCAGCTCACCTCTTCCCAAGCAATCCTACGAGCAGTACTTC

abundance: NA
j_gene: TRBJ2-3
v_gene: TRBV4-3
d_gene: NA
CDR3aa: CASSQEPKSRRATDTQYF
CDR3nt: TGCGCCAGCAGCCAAGAGCCTAAGTCCCGGAGGGCCACAGATACGCAGTATTTT

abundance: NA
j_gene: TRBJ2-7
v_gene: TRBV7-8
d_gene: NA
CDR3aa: CASSLFGRRGSYEQYF
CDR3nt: TGTGCCAGCAGCTTATTCGGGCGTAGAGGGTCCTACGAGCAGTACTTC

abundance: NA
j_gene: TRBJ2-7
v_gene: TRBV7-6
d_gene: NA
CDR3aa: CASSLWGPLNEQYF
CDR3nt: TGTGCCAGCAGCTTATGGGGTCCTCTCAACGAGCAGTACTTC

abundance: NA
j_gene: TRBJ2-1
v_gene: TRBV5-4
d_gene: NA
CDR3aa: CASSTEAVEQFF
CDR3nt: TGTGCCAGCAGCACGGAAGCGGTTGAGCAGTTCTTC

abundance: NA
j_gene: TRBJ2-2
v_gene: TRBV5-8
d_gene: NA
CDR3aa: CASNHLLRGGTGELFF
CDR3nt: TGTGCCAGCAACCATCTATTAAGGGGCGGGACCGGGGAGCTGTTTTTT

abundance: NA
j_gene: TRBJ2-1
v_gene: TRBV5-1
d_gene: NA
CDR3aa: CASSLGQVHNEQFF
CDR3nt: TGCGCCAGCAGCTTGGGTCAGGTCCATAATGAGCAGTTCTTC

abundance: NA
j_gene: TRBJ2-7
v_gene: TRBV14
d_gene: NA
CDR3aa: CASSQLLGPTHEQYF
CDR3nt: TGTGCCAGCAGCCAATTGTTGGGACCGACGCACGAGCAGTACTTC

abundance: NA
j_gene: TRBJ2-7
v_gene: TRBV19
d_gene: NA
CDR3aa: CASSITAAGYEQYF
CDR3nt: TGTGCCAGTAGTATAACCGCGGCCGGGTACGAGCAGTACTTC

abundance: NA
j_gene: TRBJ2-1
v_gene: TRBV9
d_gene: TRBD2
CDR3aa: CASSVMVAGVAEQFF
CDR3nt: TGTGCCAGCAGCGTGATGGTAGCGGGAGTGGCTGAGCAGTTCTTC

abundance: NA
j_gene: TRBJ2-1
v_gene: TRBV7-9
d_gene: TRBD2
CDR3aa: CASSQTSTSGGGHEQFF
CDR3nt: TGTGCCAGCAGCCAAACTTCGACTAGCGGGGGTGGCCATGAGCAGTTCTTC

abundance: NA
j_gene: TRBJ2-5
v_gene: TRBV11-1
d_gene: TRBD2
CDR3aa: CASSREGKTQYF
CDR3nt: TGTGCCAGCAGCAGGGAGGGAAAGACCCAGTACTTC

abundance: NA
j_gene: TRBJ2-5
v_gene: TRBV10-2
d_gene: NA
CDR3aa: CASSESPRGQYF
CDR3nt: TGCGCCAGCAGTGAGTCGCCCCGGGGGCAGTACTTC

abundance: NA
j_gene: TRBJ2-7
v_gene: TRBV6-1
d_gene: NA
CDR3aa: CASTRLHATYEQYF
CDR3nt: TGTGCCAGCACTCGGCTGCACGCGACCTACGAGCAGTACTTC

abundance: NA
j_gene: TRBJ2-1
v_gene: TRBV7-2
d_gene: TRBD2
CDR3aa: CASSSSSGAYYNEQFF
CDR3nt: TGTGCCAGCAGCTCCTCTAGCGGAGCATATTACAATGAGCAGTTCTTC

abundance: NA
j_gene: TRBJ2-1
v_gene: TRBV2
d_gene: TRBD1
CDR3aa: CASNYRDRASEQFF
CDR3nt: TGTGCCAGCAACTACCGGGACAGGGCGAGTGAGCAGTTCTTC

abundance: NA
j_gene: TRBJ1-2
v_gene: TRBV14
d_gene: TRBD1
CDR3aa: CASSLLGHRDSAAYTF
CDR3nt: TGTGCCAGCAGCCTCCTAGGACACCGGGACAGCGCCGCCTACACCTTC

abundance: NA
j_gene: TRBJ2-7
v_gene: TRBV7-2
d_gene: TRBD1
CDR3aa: CASGGQAGYEQYF
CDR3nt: TGTGCCAGCGGCGGACAGGCGGGCTACGAGCAGTACTTC

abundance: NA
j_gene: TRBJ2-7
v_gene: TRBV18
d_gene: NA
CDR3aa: CASSPQGTGRGYEQYF
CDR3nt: TGTGCCAGCTCACCCCAAGGGACGGGGCGGGGCTACGAGCAGTACTTC

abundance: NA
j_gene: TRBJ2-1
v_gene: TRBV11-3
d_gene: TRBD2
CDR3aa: CASSTRTSGNDEQFF
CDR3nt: TGTGCCAGCAGCACCAGGACTAGCGGGAATGATGAGCAGTTCTTC

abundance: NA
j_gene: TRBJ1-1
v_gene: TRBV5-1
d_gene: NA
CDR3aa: CASSLAGGNMNTEAFF
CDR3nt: TGCGCCAGCAGCTTGGCGGGCGGTAACATGAACACTGAAGCTTTCTTT

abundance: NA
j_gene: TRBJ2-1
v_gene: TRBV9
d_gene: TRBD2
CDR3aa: CASSSTVAGLTMPLNEQFF
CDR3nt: TGTGCCAGCAGCAGTACGGTAGCGGGTCTAACGATGCCGCTCAATGAGCAGTTCTTC

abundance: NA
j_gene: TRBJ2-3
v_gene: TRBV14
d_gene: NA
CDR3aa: CASSQALVATQYF
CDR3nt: TGTGCCAGCAGCCAAGCCCTAGTTGCTACGCAGTATTTT

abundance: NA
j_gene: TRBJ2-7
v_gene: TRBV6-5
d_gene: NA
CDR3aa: CASSYSSSRLDYEQYF
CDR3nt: TGTGCCAGCAGTTACTCGAGTAGCAGACTCGACTACGAGCAGTACTTC

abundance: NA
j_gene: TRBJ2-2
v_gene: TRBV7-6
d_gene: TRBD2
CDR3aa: CASSSLAGGELFF
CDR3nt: TGTGCCAGCAGCTCCCTAGCGGGAGGGGAGCTGTTTTTT

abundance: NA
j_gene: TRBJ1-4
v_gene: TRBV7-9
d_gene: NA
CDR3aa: CASSRRGDRQLGEKLFF
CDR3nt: TGTGCCAGCAGCCGTAGGGGCGACCGTCAACTAGGTGAAAAACTGTTTTTT

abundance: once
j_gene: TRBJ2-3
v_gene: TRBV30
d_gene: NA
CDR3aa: CAWTLGTHTDTQYF
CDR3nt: TGTGCCTGGACTTTAGGGACGCACACAGATACGCAGTATTTT

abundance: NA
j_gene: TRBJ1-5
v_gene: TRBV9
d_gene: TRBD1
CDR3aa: CASSATGAPDQPQHF
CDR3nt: TGTGCCAGCAGCGCCACAGGGGCCCCGGATCAGCCCCAGCATTTT

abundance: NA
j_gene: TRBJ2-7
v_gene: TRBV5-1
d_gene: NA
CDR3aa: CASSGPYEQYF
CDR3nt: TGCGCCAGCAGCGGTCCCTACGAGCAGTACTTC

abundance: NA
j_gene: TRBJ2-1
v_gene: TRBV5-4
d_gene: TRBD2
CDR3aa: CASSLELAANEQFF
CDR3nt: TGTGCCAGCAGCTTGGAACTAGCGGCCAATGAGCAGTTCTTC

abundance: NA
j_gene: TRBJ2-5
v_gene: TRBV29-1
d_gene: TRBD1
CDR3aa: CSVDPGQGWETQYF
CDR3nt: TGCAGCGTTGATCCGGGACAGGGATGGGAGACCCAGTACTTC

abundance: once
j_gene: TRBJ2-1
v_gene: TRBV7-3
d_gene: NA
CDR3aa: CASSSTSNSYNEQFF
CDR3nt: TGTGCCAGCAGCTCTACTAGCAACTCCTACAATGAGCAGTTCTTC

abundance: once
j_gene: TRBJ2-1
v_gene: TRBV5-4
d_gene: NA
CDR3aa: CASSGTHNNEQFF
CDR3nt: TGTGCCAGCAGCGGGACTCACAACAATGAGCAGTTCTTC

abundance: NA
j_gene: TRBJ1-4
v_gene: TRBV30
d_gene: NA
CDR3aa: CAWSASTTNEKLFF
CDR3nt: TGTGCCTGGAGTGCCAGCACAACTAATGAAAAACTGTTTTTT